This TCR beta chain was recovered during a study of OX40 agonist ivuxolimab in advanced cancers. The overall study: Among those enrolled, mean age was about 63 years (range roughly 20 to 79) and 75% to 85% were male. Anti-PD-1, anti-PD-L1 or anti-CTLA-4 therapy given earlier was allowed, and approximately 43% had some.

Sequencing was performed with immunoSEQ multiplex PCR; in TCRdb, only in-frame clones are kept and a portion is missing. The data hold tens of thousands of clones, with about 86% observed a single time. Germline CDR1 is MNHEY and CDR2 is SMNVEV (reference sequence). With V trimmed by 0 bases and J by 2 bases, 4 bases remained unmatched. CDR3 size: 16 residues. This specimen was CD4+ or CD8+ T cells sorted from blood, taken in a trial of the OX40 agonist ivuxolimab. The TCR was taken from an adult with an advanced solid tumor such as melanoma, head and neck, liver or kidney cancer. V usage is TRBV27 and J usage is TRBJ1-5, with 7 bases fitting TRBD1. CDR3 nucleotides: TGTGCCAGCAGTTTATCTCGCAGGGGGGGCAATCAGCCCCAGCATTTT. This sequence encodes CASSLSRRGGNQPQHF.